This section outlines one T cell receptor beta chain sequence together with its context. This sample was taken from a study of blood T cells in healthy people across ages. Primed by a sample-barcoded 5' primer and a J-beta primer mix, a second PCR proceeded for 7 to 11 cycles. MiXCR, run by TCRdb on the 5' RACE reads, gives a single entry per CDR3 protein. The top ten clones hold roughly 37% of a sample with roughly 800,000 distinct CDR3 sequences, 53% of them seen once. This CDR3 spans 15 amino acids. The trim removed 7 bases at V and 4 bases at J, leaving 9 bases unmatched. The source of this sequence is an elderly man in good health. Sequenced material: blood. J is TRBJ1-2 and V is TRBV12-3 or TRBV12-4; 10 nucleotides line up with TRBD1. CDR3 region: CASILTGQGSYGYTF. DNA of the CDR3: TGTGCCAGCATCCTGACGGGACAGGGGAGCTATGGCTACACCTTC.